This passage covers 26 T cell receptor beta chains from one sample sequenced in a study of T cell responses to AZD1222 COVID-19 vaccine. Sequencing was performed with immunoSEQ multiplex PCR; in TCRdb, only in-frame clones are kept and a portion is missing. The sample records 130,000 to 150,000 clones, approximately 90% being singletons. The sample consisted of peripheral blood, taken on day 0 of AZD1222 vaccination. All receptors derive from an adult in good health.

V and J are TRBV6-1 and TRBJ2-5; D is unresolved. Trimming cost V 1 base and J 1 base, with 7 bases left between them. Germline CDR1 and CDR2: MNHNS and SASEGT. This CDR3 has 14 residues. For the CDR3, the DNA is TGTGCCAGCAGTGAAGAGTTTAGCCAAGAGACCCAGTACTTC. It translates to CASSEEFSQETQYF.

The V call is TRBV12-3 or TRBV12-4, the J call TRBJ1-5; the D gene is possibly TRBD1 (5 bases). V lost 6 bases and J 6 bases, leaving 12 bases between the germline ends. The CDR3 runs 13 residues. The DNA of the CDR3 is TGTGCCAGCAGGGCACCGGGGGGTCAGCCCCAGCATTTT. The encoded protein is CASRAPGGQPQHF.

The gene calls are TRBV28 and TRBJ1-4, with 8 bases aligning to TRBD1. Trimming took 5 bases from V and 7 from J; bases not matched to a gene: 9. Per germline, CDR1 MDHEN and CDR2 SYDVKM. This CDR3 contains 15 residues. The CDR3 loop reads CASSPQGARSEKLFF. CDR3 in DNA: TGTGCCAGCAGTCCTCAGGGGGCGCGAAGTGAAAAACTGTTTTTT.

The chain recombines TRBV2 with TRBJ2-7, with D perhaps matching TRBD1 or TRBD2 (5 bases each). Germline V lookup: CDR1 SNHLY, CDR2 FYNNEI. This CDR3 is built from 12 residues. The V and J ends lost 6 bases and 3 bases respectively, with 9 bases between them. The CDR3 DNA is TGTGCCAGCAGCGGGACCATCTACGAGCAGTACTTC. It is translated as CASSGTIYEQYF.

The chain combines TRBV6-5 with TRBJ2-7, with D possibly TRBD2 on 5 matching bases. The CDR3 length is 15 residues. Germline V gives CDR1 MNHEY, CDR2 SVGAGI. The V end lost 5 bases, the J end lost 1 base, and 15 bases lay between the germline ends. CDR3 protein: CASSPRSTNSYEQYF. The CDR3 DNA is TGTGCCAGCAGTCCCCGCTCGACTAATTCCTACGAGCAGTACTTC.

This clone was seen a handful of times. This sequence joins TRBV7-2 and TRBJ1-1, with 9 bases matching TRBD1. The CDR3 is made up of 14 amino acids. V shed 6 bases, J shed 4 bases, and the junction held 6 bases outside the gene matches. Per the germline V gene, CDR1 is SGHTA and CDR2 is FQGNSA. The CDR3 loop reads CASRRQGDSTEAFF. The CDR3 nucleotides are TGTGCCAGCAGACGACAGGGGGATAGCACTGAAGCTTTCTTT.

For the CDR3, the DNA is TGCGCCAGCAGCGTCGGTATGCAGGTTGGCTCCTACGAGCAGTACTTC. Its protein product is CASSVGMQVGSYEQYF. This rearrangement joins TRBV5-1 to TRBJ2-7; no definite D call. CDR1 and CDR2 (germline): SGHRS, YFSETQ. The CDR3 covers 16 residues. V was clipped by 4 bases and J by 0 bases, with 17 bases between them.

CDR3 sequence: CASSLVRNSPLHF. CDR3 coding DNA: TGTGCCAGCAGCTTAGTTAGGAATTCACCCCTCCACTTT. V and J are TRBV11-2 and TRBJ1-6; no clear D gene. This CDR3 comprises 13 residues. The V and J ends lost 1 base and 7 bases respectively, with 5 bases between them. Germline assignment: CDR1 SGHAT and CDR2 FQNNGV.

This chain joins TRBV7-2 and TRBJ1-6; 8 bases line up with TRBD1. Germline trimming cut 6 bases from V and 1 base from J; bases unmatched to any gene: 5. The CDR3 is 16 residues long. The germline gives CDR1 SGHTA, CDR2 FQGNSA. As DNA, the CDR3 is TGTGCCAGCAGATGGACAGGGAGTTCCTATAATTCACCCCTCCACTTT. Protein sequence: CASRWTGSSYNSPLHF.

CDR3 protein: CATSRVSGRLEAFF. Written as DNA, the CDR3 is TGTGCCACCAGCAGAGTTTCAGGTCGCCTAGAAGCTTTCTTT. The J gene is TRBJ1-1, the V gene TRBV15, with no clear D. The CDR3 is 14 residues long. Trimming left V 1 base short and J 8 bases short, with 14 bases between. CDR1 is LNHNV and CDR2 is YYDKDF in the germline V gene (reference sequence). Full variable domain (remainder filled in from reference TRBV15 and TRBJ1-1): DAMVIQNPRYQVTQFGKPVTLSCSQTLNHNVMYWYQQKSSQAPKLLFHYYDKDFNNEADTPDNFQSRRPNTSFCFLDIRSPGLGDTAMYLCATSRVSGRLEAFFGQGTRLTVV.

This clone was detected only once. V gene TRBV2 combines with J gene TRBJ1-1, with a weak D call TRBD1 (5 bases). Germline values: CDR1 SNHLY, CDR2 FYNNEI. V gave up 5 bases and J gave up 3 bases, with 13 bases separating them. The CDR3 runs to 14 residues. This chain's CDR3 is CASSLQGRHTEAFF. The CDR3 coding sequence is TGTGCCAGCAGTTTGCAGGGCCGCCACACTGAAGCTTTCTTT.

The chain joins TRBV6-5 to TRBJ1-6; 7 positions match TRBD1. Germline assignment: CDR1 MNHEY and CDR2 SVGAGI. J lost 8 bases, V lost 2 bases, and 3 bases had no gene match. CDR3 length: 14 amino acids. This CDR3 is CASSYRGRDSPLHF. Here the CDR3 DNA reads TGTGCCAGCAGTTACAGGGGGCGGGATTCACCCCTCCACTTT.

This chain uses TRBV15 with TRBJ2-7; D ambiguous. From germline, CDR1 is LNHNV and CDR2 YYDKDF (reference sequence). The V and J ends lost 1 base and 5 bases respectively, with 3 bases between them. The CDR3 is made up of 11 amino acids. The CDR3 nucleotides are TGTGCCACCAGCAGAGGTAACGAGCAGTACTTC. Its translation: CATSRGNEQYF. Using reference TRBV15 and TRBJ2-7 for the parts outside the CDR3, the full variable domain is DAMVIQNPRYQVTQFGKPVTLSCSQTLNHNVMYWYQQKSSQAPKLLFHYYDKDFNNEADTPDNFQSRRPNTSFCFLDIRSPGLGDTAMYLCATSRGNEQYFGPGTRLTVT.

The chain has TRBV9 and TRBJ2-1, with 8 nucleotides matching TRBD1. Losses at the gene ends were 3 bases for V and 5 bases for J; bases not matched to a gene: 10. Germline V gene data show CDR1 as SGDLS and CDR2 as YYNGEE. The CDR3 has 16 amino acids. CDR3 DNA sequence: TGTGCCAGCAGCGCTATGGGACAGGTATTAAACAATGAGCAGTTCTTC. Translation gives CASSAMGQVLNNEQFF.

CDR3 DNA sequence: TGCGCCAGCAGCCAAGGCGGGCGGGGACTAGCTTTTGACGAGCAGTACTTC. This codes for CASSQGGRGLAFDEQYF. The chain joins TRBV4-1 to TRBJ2-7; 9 bases agree with TRBD2. CDR3 length: 17 amino acids. CDR1 and CDR2 (germline): MGHRA, YSYEKL. V lost 1 base and J lost 5; bases outside the gene matches: 12.

This chain joins TRBV3-1 (or the pseudogene TRBV3-2) and TRBJ2-5; D is perhaps TRBD1 (6 bases). The germline gives CDR1 LGHDT, CDR2 YNNKEL (reference sequence). Trimming took off 3 bases at V and 2 bases at J, with 10 bases between the two ends. The CDR3 runs to 14 residues. CDR3 coding DNA: TGTGCCAGCAGCCACCGGACAGATCAAGAGACCCAGTACTTC. Its protein product is CASSHRTDQETQYF.

The chain combines TRBV3-1 (or the pseudogene TRBV3-2) with TRBJ1-1; no firm D call. The germline V and J ends were trimmed by 1 base and 3 bases, with 21 bases remaining between them. Per germline, CDR1 LGHDT and CDR2 YNNKEL (reference sequence). The length of the CDR3 is 18 residues. The CDR3, as DNA: TGTGCCAGCAGCCAAGTTTTGGTAAAACGGAGGGATTACACTGAAGCTTTCTTT. It codes for CASSQVLVKRRDYTEAFF.

The chain recombines TRBV27 with TRBJ2-7; TRBD2 matches 9 bases. From germline, CDR1 is MNHEY and CDR2 SMNVEV (reference sequence). The J segment lost 3 bases and the V segment lost 3 bases, leaving 12 bases of the junction unmatched. This CDR3 is 17 amino acids long. In DNA, the CDR3 is TGTGCCAGCAGTTTGGAGCCCCCTAGCGGGATAGGCTACGAGCAGTACTTC. Translating gives CASSLEPPSGIGYEQYF.

This chain joins TRBV9 and TRBJ2-1; either TRBD1 or TRBD2 may fit D (6 bases each). CDR1 is SGDLS, CDR2 YYNGEE, per germline. V lost 4 bases and J 2 bases, leaving 10 bases between the germline ends. The CDR3 sequence is 14 residues long. The CDR3 region has the DNA TGTGCCAGCAGCCCGGGGGCAGCCTACAATGAGCAGTTCTTC. It encodes CASSPGAAYNEQFF.

The genes are TRBV5-5 and TRBJ1-5; TRBD1 agrees at 8 bases. This CDR3 comprises 14 residues. The V gene end was trimmed by 5 bases and the J gene end by 5 bases; junction bases not matched to a gene: 6. Per germline, CDR1 SGHKS and CDR2 YYEKEE (reference sequence). CDR3 in DNA: TGTGCCAGCAGTAAACAGGGGGTAGATCAGCCCCAGCATTTT. This gives the protein CASSKQGVDQPQHF.

The CDR3 bases are TGTGCCAGCAGTTGGACGACAGGGACCGCGAATGAAAAACTGTTTTTT. Translated, it gives CASSWTTGTANEKLFF. V is TRBV6-5 and J is TRBJ1-4, with 7 bases that match TRBD1. Germline loops: CDR1 MNHEY, CDR2 SVGAGI. After removal of 4 bases from V and 5 bases from J, the junction contained 10 bases not matched to a gene. This CDR3 contains 16 residues.

The chain uses TRBV27 and TRBJ1-2, with D perhaps matching TRBD1 (6 bases). Germline V gene sequence: CDR1 MNHEY, CDR2 SMNVEV (reference sequence). V was cut by 8 bases and J by 3 bases, with 10 bases left in between. This CDR3 has 12 residues. CDR3 DNA sequence: TGTGCCAGCCGACAGGTTTACTATGGCTACACCTTC. Its translation is CASRQVYYGYTF.

The genes are TRBV6-5 and TRBJ1-2, with a weak D call TRBD1 (5 bases). Trimming pared 7 bases from V and 7 bases from J, leaving 19 bases between. CDR3 length equals 14 residues. The germline V gene encodes CDR1 MNHEY and CDR2 SVGAGI. The CDR3 nucleotides are TGTGCCAGCATCACAGCCGGGACCCGAATTGGCTACACCTTC. This gives the protein CASITAGTRIGYTF.

The rearrangement joins TRBV14 to TRBJ2-5; D possibly matches TRBD1 or TRBD2 (5 bases each). The CDR3 is 15 amino acids. Germline-derived CDR1 and CDR2 are SGHDN and FVKESK. V dropped 1 base and J dropped 9 bases, with 18 bases sitting between them. The CDR3 DNA reads as TGTGCCAGCAGCCAAGCCTACTCTGACCTGGGGGCCCAGTACTTC. Translation: CASSQAYSDLGAQYF.

This chain joins TRBV29-1 and TRBJ1-1, with no clear D. Per the germline V gene, CDR1 is SQVTM and CDR2 is ANQGSEA. The CDR3 spans 13 residues. Deletions cut 2 bases from V and 2 bases from J, with 9 bases between. The DNA for the CDR3 is TGCAGCGTTGAACCGCAAGACAACACTGAAGCTTTCTTT. It is translated as CSVEPQDNTEAFF.

This clone has just a few counts. The CDR3 reads CASSGRTSGGADTQYF. The CDR3 region has the DNA TGTGCCAGCAGCGGAAGGACTAGCGGGGGAGCAGATACGCAGTATTTT. This rearrangement joins TRBV7-8 to TRBJ2-3; 13 bases line up with TRBD2. J gave up 4 bases and V 5 bases, and 6 bases lay outside the gene matches. CDR1 is SGHVS, CDR2 FQNEAQ, per germline. There are 16 residues in the CDR3. The variable domain in full, completed from reference TRBV7-8 and TRBJ2-3, reads GAGVSQSPRYKVAKRGQDVALRCDPISGHVSLFWYQQALGQGPEFLTYFQNEAQLDKSGLPSDRFFAERPEGSVSTLKIQRTQQEDSAVYLCASSGRTSGGADTQYFGPGTRLTVL.